This T cell receptor beta chain was captured in a study of read filtering for tumor transcriptome and immune sequencing. About the research overall: After DNase treatment, RNA was made into whole-transcriptome libraries. Per sample, TCR-region reads ranged about 3.5 to 11 million by IR-seq, roughly 75 to 1,400 by RNA-seq.

Findings and limits, study-wide: In IR-seq, single-read clonotypes were roughly 80% of clonotypes but approximately 3.2% of reads.

Every patient had bone marrow sampled while the disease was active. Trimming stripped 0 bases from V and 1 base from J, with 12 bases between. CDR1 is MNHEY, CDR2 SVGEGT, per germline. CDR3 length: 16 residues. Concerning this clonotype: The target antigen is unknown.

The library was built from roughly 400 ng RNA with molecular barcoded adaptors for alpha/delta and beta/gamma chains. MiXCR was run by TCRdb on the reads, yielding one entry per CDR3 protein. The sample records roughly 130,000 distinct CDR3 sequences, around 13% being singletons. This clonotype originated in a donor aged 40 or older with multiple myeloma. The chain has TRBV6-2 or TRBV6-3 and TRBJ1-1; D is undetermined. Source material: a population of CD138-negative cells sorted from bone marrow. This CDR3 is CASSYSTERWNTEAFF. The CDR3 coding sequence is TGTGCCAGCAGTTACTCGACTGAAAGATGGAACACTGAAGCTTTCTTT.